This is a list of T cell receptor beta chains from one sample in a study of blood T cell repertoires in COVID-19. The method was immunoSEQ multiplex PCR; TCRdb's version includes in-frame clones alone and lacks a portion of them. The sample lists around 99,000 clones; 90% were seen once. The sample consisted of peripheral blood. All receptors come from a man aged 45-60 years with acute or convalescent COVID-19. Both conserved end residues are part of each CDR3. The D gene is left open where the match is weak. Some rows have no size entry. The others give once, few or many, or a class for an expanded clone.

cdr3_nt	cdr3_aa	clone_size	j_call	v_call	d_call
TGCGCCAGCAGCCAGGGACAGGGCGGCCCTGGAAACACCATATATTTT	CASSQGQGGPGNTIYF	NA	TRBJ1-3	TRBV5-1	TRBD1
TGCGCCAGCAGCCAAGAGGACCGTCAGAGGGACGAGCAGTACTTC	CASSQEDRQRDEQYF	NA	TRBJ2-7	TRBV4-1	NA
TGTGCCAGCAGCTTTCGGGGGACCGGGACAGTGGCGCAGTATTTT	CASSFRGTGTVAQYF	NA	TRBJ2-3	TRBV7-9	NA
TGTGCCAGCAGCGGTCGGGAATCTGGAAACACCATATATTTT	CASSGRESGNTIYF	NA	TRBJ1-3	TRBV7-6	NA
TGTGCCAGCAGCTTAGATTCGCGGAGGGGCAATCAGCCCCAGCATTTT	CASSLDSRRGNQPQHF	NA	TRBJ1-5	TRBV11-2	NA
TGTGCCAGCAGCTTGTTACAGGGGCTCCAAAACATTCAGTACTTC	CASSLLQGLQNIQYF	NA	TRBJ2-4	TRBV5-6	TRBD1
TGTGCCAGCAGCTTGTTTCTGTTCGGGGACACTGAAGCTTTCTTT	CASSLFLFGDTEAFF	NA	TRBJ1-1	TRBV5-6	NA
TGTGCCAGCAGGCCGGGACAGGTCACAACTGAAGCTTTCTTT	CASRPGQVTTEAFF	once	TRBJ1-1	TRBV6-5	TRBD1
TGTGCCAGCAGCTTGGGAGCCTCTAGCGGGAGAGTCTTCACCGGGGAGCTGTTTTTT	CASSLGASSGRVFTGELFF	NA	TRBJ2-2	TRBV5-4	TRBD2
TGTGCCAGCAGCGTAGGGACAGGGAAAAACTATGGCTACACCTTC	CASSVGTGKNYGYTF	NA	TRBJ1-2	TRBV9	TRBD1
TGTGCCAGCAGCCAAGATCTAGCGGGAGCTGGCTACGAGCAGTACTTC	CASSQDLAGAGYEQYF	NA	TRBJ2-7	TRBV3-1/TRBV3-2	TRBD2
TGTGCCAGCAGCTCACGGACTAGCGGGAGTACCTACGAGCAGTACTTC	CASSSRTSGSTYEQYF	once	TRBJ2-7	TRBV11-2	TRBD2
TGTGCCAGCAGCTTAGGATCGGGGGGCGTTGGTGGAAACACCATATATTTT	CASSLGSGGVGGNTIYF	NA	TRBJ1-3	TRBV11-2	NA
TGTGCCAGCAGCTTAGGGACAGGATCCTACGAGCAGTACTTC	CASSLGTGSYEQYF	NA	TRBJ2-7	TRBV7-2	TRBD1
TGTGCCAGCAGCTGGCTAGCGACGCCGACAAACAATGAGCAGTTCTTC	CASSWLATPTNNEQFF	once	TRBJ2-1	TRBV11-2	NA
TGTGCCAGTAGTATTGAGACAGGGGGATTTAATGAAAAACTGTTTTTT	CASSIETGGFNEKLFF	NA	TRBJ1-4	TRBV19	TRBD1
TGTGCCAGCAGCTTACCAGCGGGAGGTTCTTACGATACGCAGTATTTT	CASSLPAGGSYDTQYF	NA	TRBJ2-3	TRBV7-8	TRBD2
TGTGCCAGCAGCCCCAACTTGATGGTTGCTCTCCCACAGCAGTACTTC	CASSPNLMVALPQQYF	NA	TRBJ2-7	TRBV7-8	NA
TGCGCCAGCAGCCAAGGCGGGACTGCGAGCAATGAGCAGTTCTTC	CASSQGGTASNEQFF	NA	TRBJ2-1	TRBV4-3	NA